The following is a T cell receptor beta chain sequence with its context. The specificity of this receptor is unknown. Base qualities are not at hand, and no much larger clone is one base apart. The data are from a study of tumor-infiltrating lymphocytes in primary liver carcinoma (dated by TCRdb to about 2017). General notes on the study: The five patients, three men and two women aged 30 to 69 years, had hepatocellular carcinoma (four) or combined HCC and intrahepatic cholangiocarcinoma (one). The five patients had tumors staged T1-T3 N0M0, with maximum diameters ranging from roughly 4.2 to 11 cm. Roughly 3.5 to 8 million productive TCRbeta reads were obtained per sample, and no significant difference in read depth was found between tissue types. TCRbeta repertoire sequencing, expression microarrays and whole-exome sequencing were combined in the study across five regions of each liver tumor, with adjacent normal tissue and blood also included. A total of about 35 specimens from 5 patients, comprising some 25 tumor regions, 5 adjacent noncancerous liver tissues and 5 peripheral blood samples, were covered by TCRbeta repertoire sequencing. The 20 to 30 tumor region samples were profiled with Agilent mRNA microarrays so that TCRbeta repertoire diversity could be related to the local molecular phenotype. High reproducibility was observed for the technical replicate repertoires, with mean shared-clone rates around 0.9 and correlation coefficients above 0.98. General conclusions and limits of the study: Only the TCR beta chain was sequenced, so true repertoire diversity is likely underestimated because unpaired alpha chains were not captured. Only about 7.5-25% of top clones were found in all five regions of a tumor, suggesting spatial heterogeneity of tumor-infiltrating T cells. Consistent with antigen-driven expansion, pairs of tumor regions showed higher repertoire overlap (mean around 36%) than either tumor-adjacent pairs (around 17%) or tumor-blood pairs (approximately 15%). The top 250 clones made up a significantly larger repertoire fraction in tumors than in blood (p = 0.039). Comparison of CD4+ and CD8+ T cell repertoires was precluded by the use of bulk unsorted samples. The study included only four to six patients, and the authors note findings should be validated in a larger study.

Total RNA and DNA were co-extracted from around 20-30 mg of bulk tissue with the AllPrep DNA/RNA mini kit, without cell sorting. Roughly five patients with histopathologically diagnosed primary liver carcinoma underwent surgical resection in China between November 2015 and 2016. Chronic HBV infection was present in the patients, and the patients were treatment-naive at sampling. Each tumor was sampled at five spatially separated regions: the superior, inferior, left-lateral and right-lateral poles and the tumor centre. According to histology, viable tumor cells made up more than 90% of every tumor sample. Pieces of fresh tumor and adjacent tissue were cut in half, with one half kept in RNAlater at -80 degrees C and the other half sent for histology. A constant-region primer and ProtoScript II reverse transcriptase were used to reverse-transcribe TCRbeta-specific cDNA from roughly 0.5 ug total RNA. Three nested multiplex PCR rounds, following a slightly modified ARM-PCR procedure, were used to build the TCRbeta libraries. Each of the first two PCR rounds ran for 9 to 10 cycles using multiplex TRBV1-TRBV30 forward primers together with a Cbeta reverse primer. A final 25-cycle PCR with Deep VentR polymerase added sample barcodes and Illumina adapters. Before sequencing, amplicons of 200-500 bp were gel-purified using a QIAquick gel extraction kit. The TCRbeta amplicons were sequenced with 250-bp paired-end reads on an Illumina HiSeq 2500. The study's own analysis went as follows. Quality trimming of reads was performed with Trimmomatic v0.33, and paired reads were merged with FLASH v1.2.11 so that full CDR3 sequences could be recovered. V, D and J germline segments were assigned to the rearranged TCRbeta sequences using MiGEC v1.2.1b. Clonotype statistics, along with Shannon-Wiener diversity indices, were calculated using VDJtools v1.0.0. Except for diversity analysis, only the 250 most abundant clonotypes of each sample were used in subsequent analyses to reduce sampling bias. TCRdb itself trimmed the public reads at Q25 with fastp, ran MiXCR and retained productive beta chains. Every distinct CDR3 protein forms one entry, paired with its most common genes and DNA. The V and J calls were determined by TCRdb, not by the authors. Present in this sample are tens of thousands of distinct CDR3 sequences, over 60% of which were seen just once. Clones ranked in the top ten supply approximately 30% of the sample.

The germline ends are 10 bases apart after V is trimmed by 4 bases and J by 4 bases. For CDR1 and CDR2, the germline V gene lists SGHDN and FVKESK. The CDR3 covers 13 residues, taking in both the cysteine and the phenylalanine. Only the CDR3 DNA is retained, 39 bases long and in frame from the first base. The sequence came from a man aged 40-49 years with primary liver carcinoma and hepatitis B virus infection. Sequencing was performed on liver tumor tissue from sampling region 4. Taken with the paper, the label for cell subset or site translates to: tumor region T4, right-lateral pole. This receptor chain uses TRBV14 and TRBJ2-5; the D segment cannot be called with confidence. The CDR3 reads CASSLRLRETQYF. The DNA is TGTGCCAGCAGCCTCCGGCTTCGAGAGACCCAGTACTTC.